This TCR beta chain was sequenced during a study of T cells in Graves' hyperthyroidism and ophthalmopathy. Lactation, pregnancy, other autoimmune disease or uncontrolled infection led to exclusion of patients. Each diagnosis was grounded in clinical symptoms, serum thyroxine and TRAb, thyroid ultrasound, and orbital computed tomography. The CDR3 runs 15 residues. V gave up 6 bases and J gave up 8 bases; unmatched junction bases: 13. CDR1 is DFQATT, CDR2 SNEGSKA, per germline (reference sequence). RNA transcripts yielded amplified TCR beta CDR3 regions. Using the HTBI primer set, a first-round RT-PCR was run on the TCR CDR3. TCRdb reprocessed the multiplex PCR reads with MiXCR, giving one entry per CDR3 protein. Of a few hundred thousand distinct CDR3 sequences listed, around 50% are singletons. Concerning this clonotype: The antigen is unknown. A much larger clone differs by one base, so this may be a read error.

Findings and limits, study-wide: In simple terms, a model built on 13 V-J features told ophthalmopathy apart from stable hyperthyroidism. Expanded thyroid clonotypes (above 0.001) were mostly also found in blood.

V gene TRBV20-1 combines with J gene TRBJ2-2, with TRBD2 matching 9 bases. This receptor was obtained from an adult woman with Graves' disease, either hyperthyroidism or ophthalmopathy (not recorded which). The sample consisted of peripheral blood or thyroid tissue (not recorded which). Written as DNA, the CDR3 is TGCAGTGCCACCCCTAGCGGGAAGGCCGAAGGGGAGCTGTTTTTT. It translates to CSATPSGKAEGELFF.